Listed here is a single T cell receptor beta chain. The entry originates in a study of blood T cell repertoires in COVID-19. In the study overall: The origin of the acute and convalescent COVID-19 samples was the United States, Italy and Spain. Nucleic acid was either cDNA or gDNA, and it came from T cells, B-cell-depleted T cells, or PBMCs.

Original data processing: By means of reference gene primer amplification, nucleated cell counts were estimated. Profiling relied on immunoSEQ multiplex PCR, and the TCRdb table lists in-frame clones only, not all of them. V and J calls and clone size follow that table, whereas D and trimming were derived from the DNA. This table holds 75,000 to 85,000 clones, 65% to 90% found once. V trimming: 5 bases; J trimming: 3 bases; junction bases outside the gene matches: 10. There are 15 residues in the CDR3. Per the germline V gene, CDR1 is SGHNT and CDR2 is YENEEA. Input material: peripheral blood. The chain is built from TRBV11-3 and TRBJ2-7; TRBD2 matches 7 bases. The clonotype was recovered from a human donor in a cohort sampled during active COVID-19. CDR3 sequence (DNA): TGTGCCAGCAGCCTGGGGGACTATATAGACTACGAGCAGTACTTC. Translated: CASSLGDYIDYEQYF.